The text below deals with one T cell receptor (beta chain). The data were obtained in a study of blood T cell repertoires in COVID-19. Background on the study: Sites in the United States, Italy and Spain provided acute and convalescent COVID-19 samples.

Trimming removed 5 bases at V and 3 bases at J, with 10 bases between. This CDR3 is built from 13 residues. Germline CDR1 and CDR2: MNHEY and SVGAGI. Original data processing: The authors estimated nucleated cell counts from reference gene primer amplification. Profiled with immunoSEQ multiplex PCR; TCRdb holds only in-frame clones, not every one. The DNA gave D and trimming, while V, J and clone size come from that table. This table holds tens of thousands of clones, 70% to 80% found once. The rearrangement links TRBV6-5 to TRBJ2-5, with D unresolved. The sequence was collected from a woman between 65 and 79 years old with acute or convalescent COVID-19. The sequencing input was peripheral blood. CDR3 protein: CASSPFVEETQYF. The CDR3 DNA follows: TGTGCCAGCAGTCCCTTTGTAGAAGAGACCCAGTACTTC.